This paragraph reports one TCR beta chain. The CDR3 runs 16 residues. J lost 4 bases, V lost 5 bases, and 7 bases had no gene match. The germline V gene encodes CDR1 SGHDT and CDR2 YYEEEE. TCRdb re-derived calls from the 5' RACE reads in MiXCR, one entry per CDR3 protein. Of about 5,300 distinct CDR3 sequences listed, approximately 40% are singletons. This chain links TRBV5-6 with TRBJ2-6, with 9 positions matching TRBD1. Sequenced input: memory CD4+ T cells sorted from blood. Subset: memory CD4+ T cells, CD4+CD45RO+CD25-. The TCR comes from a female donor with breast cancer. This CDR3 is CASSLTGGSGANVLTF. CDR3 sequence (DNA): TGTGCCAGCAGTTTGACAGGGGGATCAGGGGCCAACGTCCTGACTTTC.